This section outlines one T cell receptor beta chain sequence together with its context. What it binds is not known. These data are taken from a study of T cells expressing NK-cell markers. About the study: TCR beta repertoires came from sorted CD3+CD56+NKG2C+, CD3+CD56+NKG2C- and CD3+CD56-NKG2C+ T cells. Regarding the study as a whole: One observes that, in a few donors, these clonotypes were also the leading ones within the CD3+CD56-NKG2C+ fraction. Questions lingered over whether expanded NKG2C+ T cell clones were HCMV-specific.

The CDR3 contains 12 residues. TCRdb re-called the 5' RACE reads, yielding one record per CDR3 amino acid sequence without DNA. This sample lists 400,000 or so distinct CDR3 sequences; its ten largest clones have around 10%. The receptor's source is a woman between 50 and 59 years old in good health. What was sequenced was blood T cells: a sorted CD56 or NKG2C T cell subset, CD4+ or CD8+ T cells, or bulk PBMC T cells (not recorded which). V and J are TRBV12-3 or TRBV12-4 and TRBJ1-5; the D call from TCRdb, TRBD1, cannot be confirmed without DNA. CDR3 amino acids: CASGVGDQPQHF.